The clone carrying this T cell receptor (beta chain) has only a few counts. Its antigen is not known. Expressed TCRB transcripts were sequenced because the entire RNA isolate underwent reverse transcription. Repertoires were generated with immunoSEQ multiplex PCR, while TCRdb's copy carries only in-frame clones and drops some. Here the sample spans 680,000 or so clones, roughly 13% being singletons. This record belongs to a study of beta chain features in type 1 diabetes. Study outcomes and limitations: In comparison with healthy donors, patients had naive, central memory and Treg TCRB repertoires that appeared more similar. Type 1 diabetes patients had VDJ junctions that carried fewer insertions and more deletions. A definitive answer on HLA type influencing TCRB rearrangement was not reached here. In all four CD4+ subsets, TCRB CDR3 length was significantly, moderately reduced in type 1 diabetes.

The CDR3 has 14 residues. Germline CDR1 is MDHEN and CDR2 is SYDVKM. Using CD45RO/CCR7/CD25/CD127/CD95/CD27, CD4+ naive, central memory, regulatory and stem cell-like memory cells were sorted. The origin of this receptor is a man in his late teens or twenties with type 1 diabetes. Sequenced sample: naive CD4+ T cells from blood. The chain is built from TRBV28 and TRBJ2-3; 12 bases map to TRBD2. DNA for the CDR3: TGTGCGACTAGCGGGGGCTCCTGGGGTGATACGCAGTATTTT. It codes for CATSGGSWGDTQYF.